This entry features one TCR beta chain sequence. What it binds is not known. This sample is part of a study of PD-L1 blockade in urothelial cancer. Whole-study context: Blood analysis was done at 3 weeks (second dose) and 6 weeks after treatment began.

Repertoires were generated with immunoSEQ multiplex PCR, while TCRdb's copy carries only in-frame clones and drops some. The sample holds more than 95,000 clones, about 84% seen once. Study-level findings and limits: Pretreatment clonality of the blood TCR repertoire below the median was predictive of superior survival.

The time point is: peripheral blood 6 weeks after treatment start. Individual patients had between 1 and 8 samples, taken pretreatment and on-treatment. Material: PBMCs, obtained around atezolizumab (anti-PD-L1) treatment. The sequence was obtained from a man aged 45-60 years with urothelial cancer.

The CDR3 region is CASSPAGRPFEKLFF. CDR3 in DNA: TGTGCCAGCTCACCCGCGGGACGGCCGTTTGAAAAACTGTTTTTT. The genes are TRBV18 and TRBJ1-4, with D perhaps matching TRBD1 (5 bases). The germline gives CDR1 KGHSH, CDR2 LQKENI. Trimming shortened V by 3 bases and J by 7 bases, and 15 bases separated the two germline ends. This CDR3 spans 15 amino acids.